The sequence of this T cell receptor beta chain was determined in a study of T cell repertoires in cytomegalovirus infection (dated by TCRdb to about 2019). With respect to the entire study: Alongside well-studied HLA-B-restricted epitopes, the peptide stimulations were aimed at recently identified HLA-C-restricted CMV epitopes, whose presentation resists viral immunomodulation. Donor HLA type was relevant to the analysis, because carriage of CMV infection together with the matching HLA type was indicated by public TCR beta signatures.

On this clonotype itself: Its antigen remains unidentified. Base-call qualities are not available, and no considerably larger clone is one nucleotide away.

Sequencing took place on an Illumina HiSeq 1500. TCRdb redid the processing of the public reads, applying fastp at Q25 and MiXCR, and retained in-frame beta chains. Rows are unified per CDR3 protein, each entry keeping the most common DNA and genes. Across this sample there are roughly 860,000 distinct CDR3 sequences, with approximately 32% seen only once. Jointly, the top ten make up roughly 12% of the sample. What the treatment or condition label conveys for this sample: in vitro stimulation with specific CMV peptide epitopes to enrich CMV-specific T cells. The CDR3 covers 15 residues, taking in both the cysteine and the phenylalanine. Left in the record is the CDR3 DNA by itself, 45 bases read in frame from the first base. Relative to germline, V is 6 bases shorter and J is 4 bases shorter, with 16 bases between their ends. In the germline V gene (reference sequence), CDR1 corresponds to MNHNY and CDR2 to SVGAGI.

General findings and caveats noted by the study authors: The ex vivo response was dominated by HLA-C-restricted CMV-specific TCR beta clonotypes, which also provided the single most frequent clonotype in two of eight donors. Carriers of CMV infection plus the relevant HLA type were discriminated by the cumulative frequency of public TCR beta family members in the study cohort and in an independent 352-donor cohort.

The source was cultured CD8+ T cells from PBMCs, collected from culture after CMV antigen stimulation. The chain links TRBV6-6 with TRBJ2-1, with a weak D call of TRBD1 (6 bases match). The TCR sequence derives from a human donor in good health (CMV status not recorded). Some clones in this sample may be carry-over from other donors' samples. The CDR3 loop reads CASSLMGADYNEQFF. Here is the DNA: TGTGCCAGCAGCTTAATGGGGGCAGATTACAATGAGCAGTTCTTC.